Below, 26 T cell receptor beta chains from the same sample are listed, as sequenced in a study of cytomegalovirus exposure and HLA in healthy donors. PCR amplification relied on 60 Vbeta primers (plus 13 Jbeta primers). Sequencing was performed with immunoSEQ multiplex PCR; in TCRdb, only in-frame clones are kept and a portion is missing. The profile shows about 160,000 clones, 65% to 80% of them singletons. The sample consisted of PBMCs. Source of these receptors: a man aged 18 to 29 in good health and CMV-seropositive.

The chain is built from TRBV5-4 and TRBJ2-2; TRBD1 is a possible D gene (5 bases). The CDR3 runs to 14 residues. Between the trimmed V and J ends, which lost 1 base and 5 bases, there was a span of 9 bases. CDR1 and CDR2 (germline): SGHNT, YYREEE (reference sequence). The CDR3 DNA is TGTGCCAGCAGCTTGCGAAACAGGACCGGGGAGCTGTTTTTT. Residues: CASSLRNRTGELFF.

Notes on this clone: Other DNA sequences within the sample encode an identical CDR3. The chain couples TRBV7-9 to TRBJ1-1, with no clear D. This CDR3 contains 14 residues. Per the germline V gene, CDR1 is SEHNR and CDR2 is FQNEAQ (reference sequence). Trimming took off 1 base at V and 3 bases at J, with 9 bases between the two ends. CDR3 loop: CASSLEGAYTEAFF. As DNA, the CDR3 is TGTGCCAGCAGCTTAGAGGGAGCCTACACTGAAGCTTTCTTT.

By frequency in the sample, this clone is medium-sized. This chain joins TRBV6-1 and TRBJ2-2; 9 bases match TRBD1. CDR3 length: 15 amino acids. The germline gives CDR1 MNHNS, CDR2 SASEGT. The V and J ends lost 6 bases and 5 bases, in that order; junction bases with no gene match: 7. CDR3 sequence: CASRTGGAETGELFF. DNA of the CDR3: TGTGCCAGCAGAACAGGGGGCGCGGAAACCGGGGAGCTGTTTTTT.

The rearrangement joins TRBV5-1 to TRBJ1-1; D unresolved. The V end was cut by 0 bases, the J end by 5 bases, with 8 bases between. CDR1 SGHRS and CDR2 YFSETQ come from the germline V gene. The CDR3 consists of 13 residues. This CDR3 is CASSLEQRTEAFF. The CDR3 DNA reads TGCGCCAGCAGCTTGGAACAGCGGACTGAAGCTTTCTTT.

This sequence joins TRBV5-1 and TRBJ2-2, with 8 bases identical to TRBD1. V lost 4 bases and J lost 3; bases outside the gene matches: 11. The CDR3 runs 17 residues. Germline V gene lookup returns CDR1 SGHRS and CDR2 YFSETQ. The CDR3 DNA reads as TGCGCCAGCAGCATGTTCAGGGGGCGCGGGGACACCGGGGAGCTGTTTTTT. It is translated as CASSMFRGRGDTGELFF.

The chain couples TRBV10-2 to TRBJ2-3; a possible D gene is TRBD2 (6 bases). The CDR3 contains 14 residues. Between the trimmed V and J ends, which lost 6 bases and 3 bases, there was a span of 13 bases. Germline CDR1 is WSHSY and CDR2 is SAAADI. CDR3 in DNA: TGCGCCAGCAGCATAGGGACTTTTACAGATACGCAGTATTTT. It codes for CASSIGTFTDTQYF.

V usage is TRBV10-3 and J usage is TRBJ1-2; D gene ambiguous. The CDR3 length is 14 residues. The germline V gene encodes CDR1 ENHRY and CDR2 SYGVKD. Trimming removed 7 bases from V and 8 bases from J, with 20 bases in between. Here the CDR3 reads CAITPSEEGGGYTF. The CDR3 DNA reads TGTGCCATCACCCCCTCAGAAGAAGGCGGCGGCTACACCTTC.

The J gene is TRBJ1-1, the V gene TRBV2; a weak D match, TRBD1 (5 bases). Per the germline V gene, CDR1 is SNHLY and CDR2 is FYNNEI. Deletions cut 6 bases from V and 5 bases from J, with 10 bases between. The CDR3 runs 12 residues. The CDR3 DNA follows: TGTGCCAGCAGCGACTCAGGGACTGAAGCTTTCTTT. Translating it yields CASSDSGTEAFF.

The V gene is TRBV19, the J gene TRBJ2-1; 10 bases fit TRBD1. This CDR3 comprises 14 residues. V shed 6 bases and J 6 bases; nucleotides not matched to a gene: 5. In germline, CDR1 is LNHDA, CDR2 SQIVND (reference sequence). CDR3: CASRTGGPLNEQFF. CDR3 DNA sequence: TGTGCCAGTAGGACAGGGGGCCCCCTCAATGAGCAGTTCTTC.

The rearrangement joins TRBV4-2 to TRBJ2-3, with 8 bases identical to TRBD2. V lost 1 base, J lost 4 bases, and 4 bases stayed unmatched. The CDR3 consists of 15 residues. Germline CDR1 LGHNA, CDR2 YNFKEQ. The CDR3 sequence is CASSQAGGRPDTQYF. The CDR3 DNA follows: TGTGCCAGCAGCCAAGCGGGGGGGAGGCCAGATACGCAGTATTTT.

CDR3 loop: CASSQDTTRPQHF. DNA for the CDR3: TGCGCCAGCAGCCAAGATACCACGAGGCCCCAGCATTTT. This chain connects TRBV4-1 to TRBJ1-5, with D unclear. The V gene's germline CDR1 is MGHRA and CDR2 YSYEKL. The CDR3 extends over 13 amino acids. Between the trimmed V and J ends, which lost 0 bases and 9 bases, there was a span of 9 bases.

The chain links TRBV14 to TRBJ2-1, with 10 bases matching TRBD2. The CDR3 runs 17 residues. Unmatched junction bases numbered 6, after V lost 0 bases and J lost 4 bases. Germline CDR1 reads SGHDN; CDR2 reads FVKESK. DNA for the CDR3: TGTGCCAGCAGCCAAGATTTCAGCGGGGGGGCGTACAATGAGCAGTTCTTC. Protein product: CASSQDFSGGAYNEQFF.

The rearrangement uses TRBV27 and TRBJ2-5, with D unclear. The CDR3 totals 16 residues. Trimming left V 5 bases short and J 0 bases short, with 16 bases between. Per germline, CDR1 MNHEY and CDR2 SMNVEV (reference sequence). This chain's CDR3 is CASSPKLSWYQETQYF. The CDR3 DNA sequence: TGTGCCAGCAGTCCTAAACTATCCTGGTACCAAGAGACCCAGTACTTC.

This clone was detected a few times. This chain connects TRBV2 to TRBJ2-5; D unclear. V was shortened by 3 bases and J by 2 bases, with 7 bases between the two germline ends. The CDR3 spans 13 residues. Germline V lookup: CDR1 SNHLY, CDR2 FYNNEI. CDR3 bases: TGTGCCAGCAGTGACGCAGGACAAGAGACCCAGTACTTC. As protein: CASSDAGQETQYF.

J is TRBJ2-3 and V is TRBV7-3; possible D gene TRBD2, 5 bases. CDR1 is SGHTA, CDR2 FQGTGA, per germline. This CDR3 has 13 amino acids. Trimming left V 11 bases short and J 0 bases short, with 12 bases between. CDR3 residues: CASQRSSTDTQYF. The CDR3, as DNA: TGTGCCTCGCAGCGGTCCAGCACAGATACGCAGTATTTT.

J is TRBJ1-1 and V is TRBV5-6; D perhaps matches TRBD1 (6 bases). The V end was cut by 5 bases, the J end by 0 bases, with 14 bases between. The CDR3 spans 15 residues. In germline, CDR1 is SGHDT, CDR2 YYEEEE. The CDR3 nucleotides are TGTGCCAGCAGGAAACTGGACAGACTGAACACTGAAGCTTTCTTT. Amino acids: CASRKLDRLNTEAFF.

This chain joins TRBV9 and TRBJ1-1; D perhaps matches TRBD1 (5 bases). The CDR3 contains 14 residues. Between the trimmed V and J ends, which lost 0 bases and 10 bases, there was a span of 16 bases. The germline V gene has CDR1 SGDLS and CDR2 YYNGEE. DNA of the CDR3: TGTGCCAGCAGCGTAGGGGTGGGGCAGGCTGTAGCTTTCTTT. Translation: CASSVGVGQAVAFF. Looking up the rest from reference TRBV9 and TRBJ1-1 gives the full variable domain: DSGVTQTPKHLITATGQRVTLRCSPRSGDLSVYWYQQSLDQGLQFLIQYYNGEERAKGNILERFSAQQFPDLHSELNLSSLELGDSALYFCASSVGVGQAVAFFGQGTRLTVV.

This clone was seen once. The chain joins TRBV19 to TRBJ1-4; TRBD1 aligns across 7 bases. Germline V CDR1 and CDR2: LNHDA, SQIVND (reference sequence). The CDR3 consists of 16 residues. V lost 7 bases and J lost 0; bases outside the gene matches: 8. In DNA, the CDR3 is TGTGCCAGTACCCACAGGGGCGTAACAACTAATGAAAAACTGTTTTTT. Translating it yields CASTHRGVTTNEKLFF.

V gene TRBV28 combines with J gene TRBJ1-2; possibly TRBD1 for D (6 bases). V gave up 2 bases and J gave up 4 bases, with 14 bases separating them. The germline V gene has CDR1 MDHEN and CDR2 SYDVKM. The CDR3 contains 15 residues. CDR3 sequence reads: CASSLGQGHTYGYTF. For the CDR3, the DNA is TGTGCCAGCAGTTTAGGGCAGGGGCACACCTATGGCTACACCTTC.

This chain links TRBV2 with TRBJ1-1, with D possibly TRBD1 on 5 matching bases. The CDR3 loop spans 14 amino acids. V was trimmed by 1 base and J by 5 bases, leaving 11 bases between them. CDR1 and CDR2 (germline): SNHLY, FYNNEI. CDR3 bases: TGTGCCAGCAGTGAAGGTCGGGGGTTGACTGAAGCTTTCTTT. It yields the protein CASSEGRGLTEAFF.

This rearrangement joins TRBV19 to TRBJ2-1; maybe TRBD1 (6 bases). The germline V gene encodes CDR1 LNHDA and CDR2 SQIVND (reference sequence). V lost 4 bases and J lost 0, with 16 bases in between. This CDR3 is built from 17 residues. The CDR3 bases are TGTGCCAGTAGTACAGTAGTTACAGGGAGCTCCTACAATGAGCAGTTCTTC. This translates into CASSTVVTGSSYNEQFF.

This clone has only a few counts. V and J are TRBV2 and TRBJ2-1; a possible D gene is TRBD2 (5 bases). This CDR3 contains 13 residues. V was shortened by 6 bases and J by 5 bases, with 11 bases between the two germline ends. The germline V gene encodes CDR1 SNHLY and CDR2 FYNNEI. This CDR3 reads CASSWENDNEQFF. The CDR3 coding sequence is TGTGCCAGCAGCTGGGAGAACGACAATGAGCAGTTCTTC.

There are a few counts of this clone. The V gene is TRBV5-4, the J gene TRBJ2-3; TRBD2 is a possible D gene (5 bases). V lost 4 bases and J lost 2, with 20 bases in between. Germline CDR1 and CDR2: SGHNT and YYREEE (reference sequence). The CDR3 has 17 amino acids. The CDR3 protein is CASSPQLGGGYTDTQYF. The CDR3 DNA follows: TGTGCCAGCAGCCCGCAATTGGGCGGAGGTTACACAGATACGCAGTATTTT.

V and J are TRBV9 and TRBJ1-1; D gene ambiguous. This CDR3 has 14 residues. Germline V CDR1 and CDR2: SGDLS, YYNGEE. Trimming stripped 0 bases from V and 2 bases from J, with 8 bases between. The CDR3 loop reads CASSVGEVNTEAFF. CDR3 in DNA: TGTGCCAGCAGCGTAGGAGAAGTTAACACTGAAGCTTTCTTT.

The chain has TRBV5-1 and TRBJ2-1; 9 bases fit TRBD2. The CDR3 loop spans 17 amino acids. Unmatched junction bases numbered 11, after V lost 4 bases and J lost 3 bases. The germline V gene encodes CDR1 SGHRS and CDR2 YFSETQ. For the CDR3, the DNA is TGCGCCAGCAGCCTAGGGCCGACTAGCGGCGGCTACAATGAGCAGTTCTTC. This encodes CASSLGPTSGGYNEQFF.

V and J are TRBV6-6 and TRBJ2-7, with TRBD1 as a possible D gene (6 bases). Trimming removed 8 bases at V and 4 bases at J, with 9 bases between. CDR1 and CDR2 from the germline V gene are MNHNY and SVGAGI (reference sequence). CDR3 length: 11 amino acids. CDR3 sequence reads: CASQDSYEQYV. The CDR3 nucleotides read TGTGCCAGCCAGGACAGTTACGAGCAGTACGTC.